Shown below are 17 T cell receptor beta chains from a single sample sequenced in a study of blood T cell repertoires in COVID-19. Assay: immunoSEQ multiplex PCR; the TCRdb copy retains only in-frame clones and omits some. The sample lists about 250,000 clones, about 80% occurring once. Sequenced sample: peripheral blood. The receptors were gathered from a woman older than 75 with acute or convalescent COVID-19.

V gene TRBV6-1 combines with J gene TRBJ2-3; 8 bases are shared with TRBD1. Per the germline V gene, CDR1 is MNHNS and CDR2 is SASEGT. This CDR3 region has 16 residues. Trimming removed 0 bases from V and 7 bases from J; junction bases left unmatched: 9. CDR3 region: CASSEAGAGGRHTQYF. The CDR3 nucleotides read TGTGCCAGCAGTGAAGCGGGAGCAGGGGGCAGGCATACGCAGTATTTT.

This clone was counted at least ten times. The chain links TRBV19 to TRBJ1-3, with D unclear. V was pared by 2 bases and J by 2 bases, with 19 bases between. Germline CDR1 and CDR2: LNHDA and SQIVND (reference sequence). The CDR3 contains 18 residues. CDR3 nucleotides: TGTGCCAGTAGTATACGCGGGATTGGCATATCCCCTGGAAACACCATATATTTT. Translated: CASSIRGIGISPGNTIYF.

The chain combines TRBV10-3 with TRBJ1-1; no definite D call. The CDR3 totals 13 residues. The V and J ends lost 4 bases and 1 base respectively, with 7 bases between them. Looked up from germline, CDR1 is ENHRY and CDR2 is SYGVKD. The CDR3 spells CAISVEENTEAFF. CDR3 nucleotide sequence: TGTGCCATCAGTGTTGAGGAGAACACTGAAGCTTTCTTT.

The rearrangement uses TRBV18 and TRBJ2-3; 10 bases fit TRBD2. The CDR3 runs to 14 residues. Germline loops: CDR1 KGHSH, CDR2 LQKENI. Trimming at V came to 5 bases and at J to 4 bases, leaving 3 bases not matched to a gene. The CDR3 reads CASSSGLASDTQYF. In nucleotides, the CDR3 is TGTGCCAGCTCATCGGGACTAGCGTCAGATACGCAGTATTTT.

V is TRBV7-2 and J is TRBJ2-7; 8 nucleotides line up with TRBD1. Germline assignment: CDR1 SGHTA and CDR2 FQGNSA. Trimming at V came to 4 bases and at J to 2 bases, leaving 1 base not matched to a gene. This CDR3 is built from 13 residues. DNA of the CDR3: TGTGCCAGCAGCTCACAGGGGGCCTACGAGCAGTACTTC. Its translation: CASSSQGAYEQYF.

V usage is TRBV5-1 and J usage is TRBJ1-1; 7 bases match TRBD1. There are 12 residues in the CDR3. In germline, CDR1 is SGHRS, CDR2 YFSETQ. After removal of 1 base from V and 10 bases from J, the junction contained 4 bases not matched to a gene. CDR3 coding DNA: TGCGCCAGCAGCTTGACAGGGGATGGAGCTTTCTTT. Amino acid sequence: CASSLTGDGAFF.

This clone was seen a single time. This sequence joins TRBV5-1 and TRBJ2-7; D may be TRBD1 (6 bases). The CDR3 loop spans 14 amino acids. Germline V CDR1 and CDR2: SGHRS, YFSETQ. Trimming left V 7 bases short and J 9 bases short, with 23 bases between. The CDR3 DNA reads as TGCGCCAGCTCTATTGGGGACACCCGCGCGGGGCAGTACTTC. Its protein is CASSIGDTRAGQYF.

The gene calls are TRBV19 and TRBJ2-5, with D perhaps matching TRBD2 (6 bases). V shed 5 bases and J shed 1 base, with 17 bases lying between them. Germline values: CDR1 LNHDA, CDR2 SQIVND (reference sequence). The CDR3 covers 16 residues. The CDR3 coding sequence is TGTGCCAGTAGTGGGACTGGGGGAAGCCTCCAAGAGACCCAGTACTTC. Translated, it gives CASSGTGGSLQETQYF.

The V and J genes are TRBV6-2 or TRBV6-3 and TRBJ2-1, with 12 bases matching TRBD2. Looked up from germline, CDR1 is MNHEY and CDR2 is SVGEGT. The CDR3 consists of 17 residues. V shed 6 bases, J shed 8 bases, and the junction held 14 bases outside the gene matches. The CDR3 DNA follows: TGTGCCAGCAGCCCAACTAGCGGGAGGTCCTCTTGGGATGAGCAGTTCTTC. Translation: CASSPTSGRSSWDEQFF.

The chain combines TRBV18 with TRBJ1-2; a weak D match, TRBD1 (5 bases). The CDR3 runs to 13 residues. Trimming removed 3 bases from V and 6 bases from J, with 11 bases in between. Germline V gene sequence: CDR1 KGHSH, CDR2 LQKENI. CDR3 in DNA: TGTGCCAGCTCACCGGGCGCAGGGAATGGCTACACCTTC. Amino acid sequence: CASSPGAGNGYTF.

This clone was detected once. This chain uses TRBV20-1 with TRBJ1-1; unclear D gene. Trimming took off 4 bases at V and 6 bases at J, with 9 bases between the two ends. The germline gives CDR1 DFQATT, CDR2 SNEGSKA (reference sequence). There are 11 residues in the CDR3. The CDR3: CSAIGEAEAFF. In DNA form, the CDR3 reads TGCAGTGCTATTGGGGAGGCTGAAGCTTTCTTT.

The rearrangement joins TRBV3-1 (or the pseudogene TRBV3-2) to TRBJ2-2; TRBD2 might be the D (6 bases). V was clipped by 6 bases and J by 0 bases, with 11 bases between them. CDR1 is LGHDT, CDR2 YNNKEL, per germline (reference sequence). This CDR3 has 15 residues. CDR3 amino acids: CASRTGTSNTGELFF. The CDR3 DNA reads as TGTGCCAGCAGAACCGGGACTTCGAACACCGGGGAGCTGTTTTTT.

V gene TRBV5-8 combines with J gene TRBJ2-5, with 9 bases aligning to TRBD2. Per germline, CDR1 SGHTS and CDR2 YDEGEE. CDR3 size: 16 residues. Trimming took 4 bases from V and 4 from J; bases not matched to a gene: 11. The chain's CDR3 is CASSNTGTSFRETQYF. CDR3 in DNA: TGTGCCAGCAGCAATACCGGGACTAGCTTTAGAGAGACCCAGTACTTC. Variable domain in full (rest from reference TRBV5-8 and TRBJ2-5): EAGVTQSPTHLIKTRGQQATLRCSPISGHTSVYWYQQALGLGLQFLLWYDEGEERNRGNFPPRFSGRQFPNYSSELNVNALELEDSALYLCASSNTGTSFRETQYFGPGTRLLVL.

The table lists this clone with a few counts. The chain links TRBV4-1 to TRBJ2-5; D is unresolved. Germline V gives CDR1 MGHRA, CDR2 YSYEKL. V was clipped by 0 bases and J by 2 bases, with 13 bases between them. CDR3 length: 16 residues. CDR3 bases: TGCGCCAGCAGCCAAGATATAGCAGTTAGACAAGAGACCCAGTACTTC. Its translation is CASSQDIAVRQETQYF.

This clone was seen more than once but under ten times. The chain employs TRBV5-1 and TRBJ2-3; a possible D gene is TRBD1 (6 bases). This CDR3 is 17 amino acids long. The V and J ends lost 3 bases and 2 bases respectively, with 19 bases between them. Germline V gives CDR1 SGHRS, CDR2 YFSETQ. The CDR3 nucleotides read TGCGCCAGCAGCTGGACAGTATTAATCTCTAACACAGATACGCAGTATTTT. Translation: CASSWTVLISNTDTQYF.

Here the CDR3 reads CASRTQENTEAFF. In nucleotides, the CDR3 is TGCGCCAGCAGAACCCAGGAGAACACTGAAGCTTTCTTT. The J gene is TRBJ1-1, the V gene TRBV5-1, with D unclear. V was shortened by 5 bases and J by 1 base, with 9 bases between the two germline ends. The CDR3 is 13 amino acids. The germline gives CDR1 SGHRS, CDR2 YFSETQ.

The rearrangement uses TRBV5-1 and TRBJ2-2; no definite D call. Germline values: CDR1 SGHRS, CDR2 YFSETQ. Trimming pared 2 bases from V and 0 bases from J, leaving 5 bases between. This CDR3 contains 14 residues. Here the CDR3 reads CASSFESNTGELFF. In DNA form, the CDR3 reads TGCGCCAGCAGCTTCGAGTCGAACACCGGGGAGCTGTTTTTT.